The T cell receptor beta chain described here comes from a study of CD4 T cells in relation to SARS-CoV-2 and coronaviruses. Looking at the study overall: After roughly 9 days of antigen culture, PBMC TCR beta CDR3s were sequenced.

Before the COVID-19 pandemic, during about 2010-2018, CD4+ T cells were taken from unexposed donors. After ten to eleven days of culture, CD4+ T cells were isolated. Unexposed-donor CD4+ T cells were probed with SARS-CoV-2 S/N and four cold-coronavirus spikes, cells permitting. Study results and caveats: Crossreactivity was assessed only for spike protein, not other viral proteins.

Comment on this clone: The antigen is unknown.

Here immunoSEQ multiplex PCR was the method, and the copy in TCRdb shows in-frame clones only, minus some. The sample comprises about 19,000 clones, 60% to 85% of which are singletons, and approximately 14% rests with the top ten. Sample: CD4+ T cells from PBMCs, cultured in vitro. This TCR derives from a human donor in good health.

In DNA form, the CDR3 reads TGTGCCAGCGAGACGGGACTCCGGAATCAGCCCCAGCATTTT. Protein: CASETGLRNQPQHF. J is TRBJ1-5 and V is TRBV2, with a tentative D call TRBD1 (5 bases). V lost 8 bases and J 4 bases, leaving 15 bases between the germline ends. This CDR3 is built from 14 residues. Germline-derived CDR1 and CDR2 are SNHLY and FYNNEI.